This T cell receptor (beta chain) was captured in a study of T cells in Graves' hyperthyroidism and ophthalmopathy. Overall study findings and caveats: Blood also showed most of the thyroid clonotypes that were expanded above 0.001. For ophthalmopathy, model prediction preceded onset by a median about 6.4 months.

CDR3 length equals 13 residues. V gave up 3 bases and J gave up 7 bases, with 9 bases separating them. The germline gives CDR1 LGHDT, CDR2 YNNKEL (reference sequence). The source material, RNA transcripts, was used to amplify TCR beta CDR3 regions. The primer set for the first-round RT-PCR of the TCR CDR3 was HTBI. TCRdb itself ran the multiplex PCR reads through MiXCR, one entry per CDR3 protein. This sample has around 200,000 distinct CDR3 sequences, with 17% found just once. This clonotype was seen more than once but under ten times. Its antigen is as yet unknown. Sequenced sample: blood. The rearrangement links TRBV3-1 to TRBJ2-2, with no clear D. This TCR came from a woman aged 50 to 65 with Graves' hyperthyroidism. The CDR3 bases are TGTGCCAGCAGCCAGGGATGGGTCGGGGAGCTGTTTTTT. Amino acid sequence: CASSQGWVGELFF.